A single sample gave rise to the 2 T cell receptor beta chains below, sequenced in a study of early stage breast cancer tumors. Sequenced by immunoSEQ multiplex PCR; TCRdb stores in-frame clones only, minus some. The sample includes approximately 19,000 clones, about 76% seen only once; the top ten take approximately 30%. Sequencing was performed on blood. The source is a person in their sixties or seventies with breast cancer.

This clone was detected only a few times. The chain employs TRBV14 and TRBJ2-7, with 8 nucleotides matching TRBD1. The CDR3 contains 14 residues. The germline CDR1 and CDR2 sequences are SGHDN and FVKESK. V trimming: 4 bases; J trimming: 0 bases; junction bases outside the gene matches: 2. CDR3 protein: CASSLRGPSYEQYF. CDR3 coding DNA: TGTGCCAGCAGCCTCAGGGGGCCCTCCTACGAGCAGTACTTC.

The rearrangement uses TRBV4-1 and TRBJ1-1; 8 bases are a match to TRBD1. The germline V gene has CDR1 MGHRA and CDR2 YSYEKL. Trimming removed 3 bases from V and 4 bases from J; junction bases left unmatched: 7. The CDR3 loop spans 15 amino acids. The CDR3 DNA sequence: TGCGCCAGCAGCCAGATCGGACAGGGCGGCACTGAAGCTTTCTTT. Translation: CASSQIGQGGTEAFF.